This T cell receptor beta chain was sequenced for a study of OX40 agonist ivuxolimab in advanced cancers. Study results and caveats: CD8+ T cells averaged more expanded clones than CD4+.

This clone was seen only once. What it recognizes is unknown. Germline CDR1 is SNHLY and CDR2 is FYNNEI. The CDR3 loop spans 11 amino acids. The germline V and J ends were trimmed by 8 bases and 7 bases, with 9 bases remaining between them. Produced via immunoSEQ multiplex PCR; TCRdb's table is partial and in-frame only. Here the sample spans tens of thousands of clones, about 89% being singletons. This chain connects TRBV2 to TRBJ2-1; D may be TRBD1 (5 bases). The sequencing used CD4+ or CD8+ T cells sorted from blood, collected in a trial of the OX40 agonist ivuxolimab. This receptor was obtained from an adult with an advanced solid tumor such as melanoma, head and neck, liver or kidney cancer. For the CDR3, the DNA is TGTGCCAGCGCCAGGGAAAATGAGCAGTTCTTC. Encoded protein: CASARENEQFF.